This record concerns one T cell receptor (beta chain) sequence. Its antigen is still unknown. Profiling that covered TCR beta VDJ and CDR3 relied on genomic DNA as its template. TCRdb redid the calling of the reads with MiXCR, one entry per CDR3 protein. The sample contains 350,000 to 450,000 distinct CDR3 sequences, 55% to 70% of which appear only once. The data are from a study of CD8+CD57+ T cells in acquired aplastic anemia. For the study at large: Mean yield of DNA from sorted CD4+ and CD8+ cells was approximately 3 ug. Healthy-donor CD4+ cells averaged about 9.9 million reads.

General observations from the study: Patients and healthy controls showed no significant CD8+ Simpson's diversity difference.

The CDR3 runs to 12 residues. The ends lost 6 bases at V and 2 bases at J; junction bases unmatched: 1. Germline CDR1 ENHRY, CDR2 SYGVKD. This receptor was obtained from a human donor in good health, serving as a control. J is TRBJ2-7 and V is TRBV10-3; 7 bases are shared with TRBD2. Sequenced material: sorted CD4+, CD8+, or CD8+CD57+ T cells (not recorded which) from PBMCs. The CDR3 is CAISGLAYEQYF. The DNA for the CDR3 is TGTGCCATCAGCGGACTAGCCTACGAGCAGTACTTC.